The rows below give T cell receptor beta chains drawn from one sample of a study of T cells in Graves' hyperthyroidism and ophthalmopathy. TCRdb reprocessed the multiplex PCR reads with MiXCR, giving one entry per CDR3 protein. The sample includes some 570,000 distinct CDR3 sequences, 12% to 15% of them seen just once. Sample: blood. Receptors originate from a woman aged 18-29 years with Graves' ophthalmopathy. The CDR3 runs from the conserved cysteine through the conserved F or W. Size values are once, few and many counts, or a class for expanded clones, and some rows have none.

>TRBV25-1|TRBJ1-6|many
CASSGGISYNSPLHF
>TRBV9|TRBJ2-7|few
CASSPEGGTLTYEQYF
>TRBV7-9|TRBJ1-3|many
CASSLRVPGNTIYF
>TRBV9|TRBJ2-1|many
CASSLRGQGYNEQFF
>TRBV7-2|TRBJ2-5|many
CASSLGNSGSYQETQYF
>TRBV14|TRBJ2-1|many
CASSLEWTSFTGNEQFF
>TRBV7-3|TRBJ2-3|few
CASSKGQLTDTQYF
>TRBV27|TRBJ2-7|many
CASSLSASYEQYF
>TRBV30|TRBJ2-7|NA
CAWSPLQYEQYF
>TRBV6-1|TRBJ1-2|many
CASSRTGENYGYTF
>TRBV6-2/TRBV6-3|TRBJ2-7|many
CASSKPGPYYEQYF
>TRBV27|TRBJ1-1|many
CASFGGAEAFF
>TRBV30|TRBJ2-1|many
CAWRGTSGMGNEQFF
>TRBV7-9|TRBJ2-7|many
CASRTRQQGHEQYF
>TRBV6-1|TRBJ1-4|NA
CASTRRTANEKLFF
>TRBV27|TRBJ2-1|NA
CASSPPPGLAGGIHYNEQFF
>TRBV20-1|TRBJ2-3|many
CSAKVPWEADTQYF
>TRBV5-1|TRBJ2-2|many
CASSLDGYNTGELFF
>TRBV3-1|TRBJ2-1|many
CASSQFISNYNEQFF
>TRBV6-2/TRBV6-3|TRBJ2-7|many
CASRPGTPYEQYF
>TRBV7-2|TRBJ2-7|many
CASSSITGAYEQYF
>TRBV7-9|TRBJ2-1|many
CAIERLAVYNEQFF
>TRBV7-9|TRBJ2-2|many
CASSQLQGGTGELFF
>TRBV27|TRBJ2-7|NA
CASSLSPSGSDEQYF
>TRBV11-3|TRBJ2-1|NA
CASSTGLAGGENEQFF
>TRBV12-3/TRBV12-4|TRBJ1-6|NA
CASSLTGRGLDSPLHF
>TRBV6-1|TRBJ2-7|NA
CASTHVWGSSTYEQYF
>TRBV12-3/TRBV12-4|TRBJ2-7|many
CASRPAGGYEQYF
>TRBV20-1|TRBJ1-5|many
CSARDRGRVNQPQHF